Below, 32 T cell receptor beta chains from the same sample are listed, as sequenced in a study of cytomegalovirus exposure and HLA in healthy donors. PCR used 60 Vbeta primers and 13 Jbeta primers. The assay was immunoSEQ multiplex PCR, and TCRdb's table has in-frame clones only and misses some. The sample has about 160,000 clones; under 90% are singletons. The material sequenced was PBMCs. The source is a man aged 25-45 years in good health and CMV-seronegative.

The CDR3 DNA follows: TGTGCCAGCAGTTTGCAGGGGAGGGGGACTAATGAAAAACTGTTTTTT. This sequence encodes CASSLQGRGTNEKLFF. The J gene is TRBJ1-4, the V gene TRBV27; TRBD1 is a possible D gene (6 bases). This CDR3 contains 16 residues. V was pared by 3 bases and J by 2 bases, with 13 bases between. Germline CDR1 MNHEY, CDR2 SMNVEV (reference sequence).

The chain employs TRBV7-8 and TRBJ2-1, with D possibly matching TRBD1 (5 bases). V gave up 6 bases and J gave up 4 bases, with 25 bases separating them. The CDR3 is made up of 18 amino acids. Germline CDR1 is SGHVS and CDR2 is FQNEAQ. CDR3 nucleotide sequence: TGTGCCAGCAGACTTAGACAGACAGATCCTAAAATGTACAATGAGCAGTTCTTC. Translating it yields CASRLRQTDPKMYNEQFF.

This chain connects TRBV6-1 to TRBJ2-3, with D perhaps TRBD2 (7 bases). From germline, CDR1 is MNHNS and CDR2 SASEGT. Trimming removed 5 bases from V and 2 bases from J, with 14 bases in between. CDR3 length: 15 amino acids. CDR3 coding DNA: TGTGCCAGCAGTAAGGGGGGGTTCGCCACAGATACGCAGTATTTT. Its translation is CASSKGGFATDTQYF.

This sequence joins TRBV7-9 and TRBJ1-6, with TRBD1 matching 8 bases. The junction had 6 bases not matched to a gene; V was cut back by 6 bases and J by 8 bases. Germline CDR1 SEHNR, CDR2 FQNEAQ (reference sequence). The CDR3 is made up of 14 amino acids. Here the CDR3 reads CASRDREGDSPLHF. The CDR3 DNA sequence: TGTGCCAGCAGGGACAGGGAAGGTGATTCACCCCTCCACTTT. The entire variable domain, with the rest obtained from reference TRBV7-9 and TRBJ1-6, is as follows: DTGVSQNPRHKITKRGQNVTFRCDPISEHNRLYWYRQTLGQGPEFLTYFQNEAQLEKSRLLSDRFSAERPKGSFSTLEIQRTEQGDSAMYLCASRDREGDSPLHFGNGTRLTVT.

This chain uses TRBV28 with TRBJ1-2; 11 bases map to TRBD1. The germline V gene encodes CDR1 MDHEN and CDR2 SYDVKM. This CDR3 comprises 16 residues. The J segment lost 7 bases and the V segment lost 5 bases, leaving 12 bases of the junction unmatched. The DNA of the CDR3 is TGTGCCAGCAGTCTCGCGGGGGGACAGGGGGTATTTGGCTACACCTTC. It specifies CASSLAGGQGVFGYTF.

This clone was counted between two and nine times. The chain couples TRBV21-1 to TRBJ2-2; whether TRBD2, the table's D call, matches the DNA was not checked. TRBV21-1 is a known pseudogene. The CDR3 runs to 17 residues. DNA of the CDR3: TGTGCCAGCAGCTTCCCAAGAGGCGCGGGGTCCACCGGGGAGCTGTTTTTT. Translated, it gives CASSFPRGAGSTGELFF.

The chain has TRBV30 and TRBJ2-3; 9 bases agree with TRBD2. The CDR3 sequence is 17 residues long. Germline V gene sequence: CDR1 GTSNPN, CDR2 SVGIG (reference sequence). J lost 1 base, V lost 0 bases, and 8 bases had no gene match. The CDR3 loop reads CAWSVGALAGRTDTQYF. The CDR3 region has the DNA TGTGCCTGGAGTGTAGGAGCCCTAGCGGGGCGCACAGATACGCAGTATTTT.

V and J are TRBV10-3 and TRBJ1-1; perhaps TRBD1 as D (6 bases). V shed 4 bases and J shed 1 base, with 28 bases lying between them. CDR1 is ENHRY, CDR2 SYGVKD, per germline. CDR3 length: 20 residues. The CDR3 region has the DNA TGTGCCATCAGTGGAGTTACAGGGATACCCAATATAGAGGGGAACACTGAAGCTTTCTTT. Protein: CAISGVTGIPNIEGNTEAFF.

The genes are TRBV5-4 and TRBJ1-3; 7 nucleotides match TRBD1. Germline CDR1 is SGHNT and CDR2 is YYREEE (reference sequence). The length of the CDR3 is 16 residues. V lost 0 bases to trimming and J lost 4 bases; unmatched junction nucleotides: 7. The CDR3 reads CASSLVDRVGGNTIYF. The CDR3 bases are TGTGCCAGCAGCTTGGTCGACAGGGTAGGGGGAAACACCATATATTTT.

This chain connects TRBV19 to TRBJ1-5, with 7 bases identical to TRBD1. V trimming: 6 bases; J trimming: 7 bases; junction bases outside the gene matches: 18. The germline CDR1 and CDR2 sequences are LNHDA and SQIVND (reference sequence). The CDR3 runs to 17 residues. Written as DNA, the CDR3 is TGTGCCAGTAGCGATCAGGCAGGGGGGTTTGAGTGGCAGCCCCAGCATTTT. Translating gives CASSDQAGGFEWQPQHF.

V gene TRBV6-4 combines with J gene TRBJ2-7; TRBD1 matches at 7 bases. Germline-derived CDR1 and CDR2 are MRHNA and SNTAGT. Losses at the gene ends were 4 bases for V and 1 base for J; bases not matched to a gene: 4. CDR3 length: 14 residues. The DNA for the CDR3 is TGTGCCAGCAGTGTAAGACAGGGATCCTACGAGCAGTACTTC. Translated: CASSVRQGSYEQYF.

This sequence joins TRBV14 and TRBJ2-2; D remains unclear. This CDR3 has 15 residues. V was clipped by 4 bases and J by 2 bases, with 11 bases between them. CDR1 is SGHDN and CDR2 is FVKESK in the germline V gene. The CDR3 region is CASSRDVINTGELFF. CDR3 bases: TGTGCCAGCAGCCGAGACGTAATAAACACCGGGGAGCTGTTTTTT.

This clone was detected only once. Written as DNA, the CDR3 is TGTGCCAGCAGTTTATATGTCGGTCAGCCCCAGCATTTT. Translation gives CASSLYVGQPQHF. The rearrangement links TRBV28 to TRBJ1-5; D unresolved. The germline CDR1 and CDR2 sequences are MDHEN and SYDVKM. V lost 1 base to trimming and J lost 6 bases, with 7 bases between them. The CDR3 loop spans 13 amino acids.

This chain joins TRBV5-1 and TRBJ2-3; D is perhaps TRBD2 (6 bases). Germline CDR1 and CDR2: SGHRS and YFSETQ. The CDR3 length is 17 residues. V shed 2 bases and J shed 3 bases, with 19 bases lying between them. The CDR3 bases are TGCGCCAGCAGCTTTGGCCAGCGAAGACTAGGGACAGATACGCAGTATTTT. Translation: CASSFGQRRLGTDTQYF. The variable domain in full, completed from reference TRBV5-1 and TRBJ2-3, reads KAGVTQTPRYLIKTRGQQVTLSCSPISGHRSVSWYQQTPGQGLQFLFEYFSETQRNKGNFPGRFSGRQFSNSRSEMNVSTLELGDSALYLCASSFGQRRLGTDTQYFGPGTRLTVL.

The chain combines TRBV12-2 with TRBJ1-2. TRBV12-2 is flagged as a pseudogene. The CDR3 loop spans 11 amino acids. The DNA for the CDR3 is TGTGCCACTGGGGGGTCTTCTGGCTACACCTTC. Its protein product is CATGGSSGYTF.

This chain connects TRBV29-1 to TRBJ2-7; 9 bases agree with TRBD1. Germline V CDR1 and CDR2: SQVTM, ANQGSEA. CDR3 size: 12 residues. After removal of 6 bases from V and 5 bases from J, the junction contained 5 bases not matched to a gene. CDR3 residues: CSVGTGQNEQYF. CDR3 DNA sequence: TGCAGCGTCGGGACAGGGCAAAACGAGCAGTACTTC.

V is TRBV2 and J is TRBJ1-2; D is unclear. The germline V gene encodes CDR1 SNHLY and CDR2 FYNNEI. Trimming stripped 5 bases from V and 8 bases from J, with 18 bases between. The CDR3 spans 14 residues. DNA of the CDR3: TGTGCCAGCAGTAGGGCAGAAAAAGCGGAGGGCTACACCTTC. This sequence encodes CASSRAEKAEGYTF.

The chain uses TRBV28 and TRBJ1-6; a possible D gene is TRBD1 (6 bases). The CDR3 is made up of 20 amino acids. Germline V gene sequence: CDR1 MDHEN, CDR2 SYDVKM. The V end was cut by 2 bases, the J end by 0 bases, with 20 bases between. The DNA for the CDR3 is TGTGCCAGCAGTTTAGTTTTTGGCCAGGGGCACGACTCCTATAATTCACCCCTCCACTTT. Translating gives CASSLVFGQGHDSYNSPLHF.

This clone was counted between two and nine times. One junction end disagrees with the germline gene, perhaps due to a read error. The rearrangement links TRBV7-9 to TRBJ2-7; 10 positions agree with TRBD2. The CDR3 has 15 residues. Germline loops: CDR1 SEHNR, CDR2 FQNEAQ (reference sequence). The CDR3 region has the DNA TGTTCCAGCAGCTCCAAAGCGGGGGGGCGCTACGAGCAGTACTTC. Its translation is CSSSSKAGGRYEQYF.

This chain uses TRBV5-1 with TRBJ1-2; no clear D gene. There are 12 residues in the CDR3. V lost 4 bases, J lost 6 bases, and 10 bases lay in between. Germline CDR1 and CDR2: SGHRS and YFSETQ. The CDR3 coding sequence is TGCGCCAGCAGCAGCACAGTTGATGGCTACACCTTC. Translation gives CASSSTVDGYTF.

This chain links TRBV28 with TRBJ1-2, with a possible D match to TRBD1 (5 bases). CDR3 length: 13 residues. V lost 5 bases, J lost 7 bases, and 14 bases lay in between. Looked up from germline, CDR1 is MDHEN and CDR2 is SYDVKM. DNA for the CDR3: TGTGCCAGCAGTGAAAACAGGATCTCTGGCTACACCTTC. Translated: CASSENRISGYTF.

This chain connects TRBV14 to TRBJ1-2; D is uncertain. Germline CDR1 and CDR2: SGHDN and FVKESK. V dropped 3 bases and J dropped 1 base, with 9 bases sitting between them. This CDR3 comprises 14 residues. CDR3 bases: TGTGCCAGCAGCCACTCAGGTGGTAACTATGGCTACACCTTC. As protein: CASSHSGGNYGYTF.

This rearrangement joins TRBV27 to TRBJ1-3, with 8 bases fitting TRBD1. Trimming at V came to 0 bases and at J to 2 bases, leaving 3 bases not matched to a gene. The germline CDR1 and CDR2 sequences are MNHEY and SMNVEV (reference sequence). The CDR3 consists of 16 residues. This chain's CDR3 is CASSLSRGLPGNTIYF. The CDR3, as DNA: TGTGCCAGCAGTTTATCCAGGGGGCTCCCTGGAAACACCATATATTTT.

J is TRBJ1-2 and V is TRBV19; D uncertain. Germline V lookup: CDR1 LNHDA, CDR2 SQIVND (reference sequence). The V gene lost 1 base and the J gene lost 2 bases, with 5 bases spanning the gap. The CDR3 loop spans 13 amino acids. The CDR3 nucleotides are TGTGCCAGTAGTATAGGACTGAACTATGGCTACACCTTC. Protein: CASSIGLNYGYTF.

The chain links TRBV6-1 to TRBJ1-4, with 7 bases lining up with TRBD1. After removal of 1 base from V and 8 bases from J, the junction contained 7 bases not matched to a gene. Germline loops: CDR1 MNHNS, CDR2 SASEGT. The CDR3 length is 15 residues. Here the CDR3 DNA reads TGTGCCAGCAGTGAAGGGGACTTCAGGGGGGAAAAACTGTTTTTT. Translated, it gives CASSEGDFRGEKLFF.

This clone was seen just once. The CDR3: CASSGRTNTGELFF. The CDR3 DNA reads TGTGCCAGCAGTGGAAGAACAAACACCGGGGAGCTGTTTTTT. The rearrangement joins TRBV25-1 to TRBJ2-2; D is ambiguous. There are 14 residues in the CDR3. The V end was cut by 4 bases, the J end by 2 bases, with 8 bases between. Germline values: CDR1 MGHDK, CDR2 SYGVNS.

This clone has a single count. Given the absence of the conserved phenylalanine or tryptophan at the CDR3 end, a read error is likely. V usage is TRBV30 and J usage is TRBJ1-5; D is unclear. Trimming took 1 base from V and 4 from J, leaving 8 bases between them. The length of the CDR3 is 13 residues. CDR1 and CDR2 from the germline V gene are GTSNPN and SVGIG (reference sequence). The CDR3 loop reads CAWSGTVNQPQHL. The CDR3 coding sequence is TGTGCCTGGAGTGGGACTGTTAATCAGCCCCAGCATCTT.

V usage is TRBV7-2 and J usage is TRBJ2-1; TRBD1 matches 10 bases. The germline V gene has CDR1 SGHTA and CDR2 FQGNSA. The CDR3 totals 15 residues. J lost 3 bases, V lost 5 bases, and 4 bases had no gene match. The CDR3 is CASSRDRGHYNEQFF. Here the CDR3 DNA reads TGTGCCAGCAGCCGGGACAGGGGACACTACAATGAGCAGTTCTTC. The complete variable domain, with remaining parts taken from reference TRBV7-2 and TRBJ2-1, reads GAGVSQSPSNKVTEKGKDVELRCDPISGHTALYWYRQSLGQGLEFLIYFQGNSAPDKSGLPSDRFSAERTGGSVSTLTIQRTQQEDSAVYLCASSRDRGHYNEQFFGPGTRLTVL.

J is TRBJ1-1 and V is TRBV9, with D tentatively TRBD1 (5 bases). The germline gives CDR1 SGDLS, CDR2 YYNGEE. V lost 0 bases and J lost 1, with 7 bases in between. CDR3 length: 14 amino acids. CDR3 sequence (DNA): TGTGCCAGCAGCGTAGGGACACAGAACACTGAAGCTTTCTTT. Its protein product is CASSVGTQNTEAFF.

The genes are TRBV30 and TRBJ1-3; D not resolved. Germline V gives CDR1 GTSNPN, CDR2 SVGIG (reference sequence). The CDR3 runs to 12 residues. The V and J ends lost 4 bases and 0 bases respectively, with 4 bases between them. CDR3 DNA sequence: TGTGCCTGGAAAGCCTCTGGAAACACCATATATTTT. It encodes CAWKASGNTIYF.

V and J are TRBV27 and TRBJ1-2, with 9 bases lining up with TRBD1. The CDR3 extends over 15 amino acids. The germline V gene encodes CDR1 MNHEY and CDR2 SMNVEV (reference sequence). With V trimmed by 4 bases and J by 4 bases, 7 bases remained unmatched. The chain's CDR3 is CASSYRDRAPYGYTF. In DNA, the CDR3 is TGTGCCAGCAGTTATCGGGACAGGGCACCCTATGGCTACACCTTC.

The chain combines TRBV7-9 with TRBJ2-2, with D unclear. Germline V lookup: CDR1 SEHNR, CDR2 FQNEAQ (reference sequence). Trimming cost V 0 bases and J 0 bases, with 8 bases left between them. The CDR3 has 16 amino acids. CDR3 amino acids: CASSLAGSPNTGELFF. CDR3 nucleotide sequence: TGTGCCAGCAGCTTAGCGGGCTCTCCGAACACCGGGGAGCTGTTTTTT.